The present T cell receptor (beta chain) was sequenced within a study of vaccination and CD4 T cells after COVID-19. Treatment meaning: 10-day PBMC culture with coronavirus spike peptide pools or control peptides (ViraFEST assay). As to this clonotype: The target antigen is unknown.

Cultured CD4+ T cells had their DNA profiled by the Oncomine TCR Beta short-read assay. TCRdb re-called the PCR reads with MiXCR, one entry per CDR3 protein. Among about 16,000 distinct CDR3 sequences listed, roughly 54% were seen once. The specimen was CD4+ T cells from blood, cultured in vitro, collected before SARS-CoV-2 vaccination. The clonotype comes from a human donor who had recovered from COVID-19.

The CDR3 sequence is CASSSSLGDTQYF. CDR3 DNA: TGTGCCAGCAGTTCCTCCCTGGGAGATACGCAGTATTTT. The chain has TRBV12-3 or TRBV12-4 and TRBJ2-3; D uncertain. The CDR3 has 13 residues. The V end was cut by 4 bases, the J end by 5 bases, with 10 bases between.